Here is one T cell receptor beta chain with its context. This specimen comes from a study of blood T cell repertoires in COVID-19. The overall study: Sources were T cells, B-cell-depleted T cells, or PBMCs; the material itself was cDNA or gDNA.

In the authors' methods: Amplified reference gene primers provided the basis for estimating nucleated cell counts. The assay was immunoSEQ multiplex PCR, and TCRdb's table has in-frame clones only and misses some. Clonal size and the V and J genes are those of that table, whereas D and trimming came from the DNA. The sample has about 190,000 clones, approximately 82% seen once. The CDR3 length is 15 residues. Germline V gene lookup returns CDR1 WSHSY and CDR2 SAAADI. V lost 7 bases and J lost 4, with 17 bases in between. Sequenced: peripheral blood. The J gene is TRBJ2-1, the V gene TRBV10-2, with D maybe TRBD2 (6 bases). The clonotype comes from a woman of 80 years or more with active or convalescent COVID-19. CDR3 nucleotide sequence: TGCGCCAGCACCTCTACTAGCACCCAATACAATGAGCAGTTCTTC. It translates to CASTSTSTQYNEQFF.